This T cell receptor (beta chain) was retrieved from a study of control samples from healthy donors and cancer patients. Produced via immunoSEQ multiplex PCR; TCRdb's table is partial and in-frame only. The top ten clones hold roughly 1.5% of a sample with fewer than 200,000 clones, 85% to 95% of them seen once. This CDR3 has 17 residues. The source is a man aged 25 to 40 in good health. The specimen sequenced was blood. The chain links TRBV7-5 to TRBJ1-2; TRBD1, the D gene given by the table, was not confirmed from the DNA. TRBV7-5 is a documented pseudogene. Here the CDR3 reads CVRSLEPQGALGYGYTF. The CDR3 nucleotides read TGTGTCAGAAGCTTAGAACCCCAGGGGGCTTTAGGCTATGGCTACACCTTC.